Described below is a single TCR beta chain sequence and its context. As originally analysed: Reference gene primer amplification gave estimated nucleated cell counts. Assay: immunoSEQ multiplex PCR; the TCRdb copy retains only in-frame clones and omits some. The D gene and trimming were derived from the DNA, and the V and J assignments and clone size from that table. Of 200,000 to 250,000 clones listed, around 88% are singletons. The data were taken from a study of blood T cell repertoires in COVID-19. About the study: Samples taken during acute and convalescent COVID-19 were collected in the United States, Italy and Spain. Sample material is recorded as cDNA or gDNA derived from T cells, B-cell-depleted T cells, or PBMCs.

Sequencing was done on a sample of peripheral blood. This TCR derives from a man between 18 and 35 years old with active or convalescent COVID-19.

In DNA, the CDR3 is TGTGCCAGCAGGCTAATAGCCGGGACAGGATCCGAGCAGTACTTC. Amino acids: CASRLIAGTGSEQYF. The chain carries TRBV5-6 and TRBJ2-7, with 8 positions matching TRBD1. The V gene end was trimmed by 5 bases and the J gene end by 6 bases; junction bases not matched to a gene: 13. Germline V gene data show CDR1 as SGHDT and CDR2 as YYEEEE. The CDR3 loop spans 15 amino acids.